This is a list of T cell receptor beta chains from one sample in a study of post-analysis software for immune sequencing data. TCRdb recomputed calls from the PCR reads with MiXCR, one row per CDR3 protein. This sample has about 620,000 distinct CDR3 sequences; 40% to 50% occur once, and the top ten carry approximately 1.7%. The sample comprised blood. These receptors came from a girl between 5 and 17 years old with multiple sclerosis. The CDR3 runs from the conserved cysteine through the conserved F or W. A D gene is named only where the DNA matches it firmly. A row's size may be missing; if present it is once, few, many or a size class.

cdr3_length | j_call | d_call | v_call | clone_size | cdr3_aa | cdr3_nt
14 | TRBJ1-2 | NA | TRBV12-3/TRBV12-4 | NA | CASSPSLGDYGYTF | TGTGCCAGCAGTCCCTCCCTCGGGGACTATGGCTACACCTTC
14 | TRBJ1-2 | NA | TRBV9 | few | CASSGRTQNYGYTF | TGTGCCAGCAGCGGACGGACACAAAACTATGGCTACACCTTC
15 | TRBJ2-5 | TRBD1 | TRBV20-1 | NA | CSASRGTGVEETQYF | TGCAGTGCTAGTCGAGGGACAGGGGTAGAAGAGACCCAGTACTTC
16 | TRBJ2-7 | TRBD1 | TRBV4-1 | NA | CASSHHARDRDYEQYF | TGCGCCAGCAGCCACCACGCCAGGGACAGAGATTACGAGCAGTACTTC
14 | TRBJ2-7 | NA | TRBV6-5 | NA | CASSPPLQVSEQYF | TGTGCCAGCAGCCCCCCCTTACAGGTATCCGAGCAGTACTTC
17 | TRBJ2-3 | TRBD2 | TRBV9 | NA | CASSAGLAGPITDTQYF | TGTGCCAGCAGCGCGGGACTAGCGGGGCCGATCACAGATACGCAGTATTTT
13 | TRBJ2-5 | NA | TRBV29-1 | NA | CSVAGVNQETQYF | TGCAGCGTTGCTGGGGTGAACCAAGAGACCCAGTACTTC
15 | TRBJ2-4 | NA | TRBV12-3/TRBV12-4 | NA | CASSLIELAKNIQYF | TGTGCCAGCAGTTTAATAGAGCTAGCCAAAAACATTCAGTACTTC
15 | TRBJ1-1 | NA | TRBV20-1 | few | CSARGGGPLNTEAFF | TGCAGTGCTAGAGGCGGGGGGCCTTTGAACACTGAAGCTTTCTTT
16 | TRBJ1-5 | NA | TRBV7-6 | NA | CASSLGSPYSNQPQHF | TGTGCCAGCAGCTTAGGTTCGCCATATAGCAATCAGCCCCAGCATTTT
14 | TRBJ2-7 | NA | TRBV6-5 | few | CASSYRWSSYEQYF | TGTGCCAGCAGTTACAGGTGGAGCTCCTACGAGCAGTACTTC
14 | TRBJ2-6 | NA | TRBV27 | NA | CASREGPGANVLTF | TGTGCCAGCAGAGAGGGGCCTGGGGCCAACGTCCTGACTTTC
13 | TRBJ1-2 | TRBD1 | TRBV9 | few | CASSGGGVGGYTF | TGTGCCAGCAGCGGAGGGGGCGTGGGAGGCTACACCTTC
17 | TRBJ2-6 | TRBD1 | TRBV25-1 | NA | CASSLGGLSSGANVLTF | TGTGCCAGCAGCTTAGGGGGCCTAAGCTCTGGGGCCAACGTCCTGACTTTC
13 | TRBJ2-7 | TRBD2 | TRBV3-1 | NA | CASLARGALEQYF | TGTGCCAGCCTAGCGCGGGGGGCTCTCGAGCAGTACTTC
13 | TRBJ2-3 | NA | TRBV27 | few | CASRGALIDTQYF | TGTGCCAGCAGAGGGGCACTCATAGATACGCAGTATTTT
12 | TRBJ2-5 | NA | TRBV20-1 | few | CSAREPQETQYF | TGCAGTGCTAGAGAGCCTCAAGAGACCCAGTACTTC
14 | TRBJ2-7 | NA | TRBV9 | NA | CASSVDRAEREQYF | TGTGCCAGCAGCGTAGACCGGGCAGAAAGGGAGCAGTACTTC
15 | TRBJ2-7 | NA | TRBV20-1 | NA | CSARDRGAGFYEQYF | TGCAGTGCTAGAGATCGTGGGGCGGGATTCTACGAGCAGTACTTC
16 | TRBJ2-1 | NA | TRBV7-8 | few | CASSLATRRAMGEQFF | TGTGCCAGCAGCTTAGCCACACGCCGAGCGATGGGTGAGCAGTTCTTC
15 | TRBJ2-7 | TRBD2 | TRBV7-9 | NA | CASSPLAGSYYEQYF | TGTGCCAGCAGCCCGCTAGCGGGATCATACTACGAGCAGTACTTC
19 | TRBJ2-3 | NA | TRBV5-1 | NA | CASSLPLRAADSLTDTQYF | TGCGCCAGCAGCCTTCCCCTGAGGGCAGCGGATTCCCTCACAGATACGCAGTATTTT
15 | TRBJ2-7 | NA | TRBV7-9 | NA | CASSPRAGASYEQYF | TGTGCCAGCAGCCCGAGGGCAGGGGCGTCCTACGAGCAGTACTTC
13 | TRBJ1-2 | NA | TRBV5-1 | few | CASSLGYFVDYTF | TGCGCCAGCAGCTTGGGCTACTTCGTTGACTACACCTTC
15 | TRBJ1-5 | NA | TRBV20-1 | NA | CSAGGGIRGNQPQHF | TGCAGTGCTGGGGGTGGCATTAGGGGCAATCAGCCCCAGCATTTT
14 | TRBJ2-3 | NA | TRBV6-6 | NA | CASSSRRDKDTQYF | TGTGCCAGCAGTTCTAGGAGGGATAAAGATACGCAGTATTTT
14 | TRBJ2-1 | TRBD1 | TRBV3-1 | NA | CASSPGQGWNEQFF | TGTGCCAGCAGCCCCGGACAGGGATGGAATGAGCAGTTCTTC
13 | TRBJ2-5 | NA | TRBV6-1 | NA | CASAVHRKETQYF | TGTGCCAGCGCGGTCCACAGAAAAGAGACCCAGTACTTC
16 | TRBJ2-1 | NA | TRBV29-1 | few | CSVEDRFFGQSDEQFF | TGCAGCGTTGAAGATAGGTTTTTCGGTCAGTCCGATGAGCAGTTCTTC
14 | TRBJ2-1 | NA | TRBV7-9 | few | CASSQGGPYNEQFF | TGTGCCAGCAGCCAAGGGGGACCCTACAATGAGCAGTTCTTC
13 | TRBJ2-1 | NA | TRBV28 | NA | CASGTASYNEQFF | TGTGCCAGCGGGACCGCCTCCTACAATGAGCAGTTCTTC
16 | TRBJ2-5 | TRBD2 | TRBV3-1 | NA | CASSHLGSGSQETQYF | TGTGCCAGCAGCCACCTCGGTAGCGGGAGCCAAGAGACCCAGTACTTC
13 | TRBJ1-5 | NA | TRBV6-5 | NA | CASSHREGQPQHF | TGTGCCAGCAGCCACAGGGAAGGACAGCCCCAGCATTTT
13 | TRBJ2-1 | NA | TRBV12-3/TRBV12-4 | few | CASTLDRYNEQFF | TGTGCCAGCACCTTAGACAGATACAATGAGCAGTTCTTC
15 | TRBJ2-5 | TRBD1 | TRBV7-8 | few | CASFLGAGGLETQYF | TGTGCCAGCTTTCTAGGGGCAGGGGGCTTAGAGACCCAGTACTTC
14 | TRBJ1-2 | NA | TRBV6-5 | NA | CASGAFRGKNGYTF | TGTGCCAGTGGCGCTTTCAGGGGCAAAAATGGCTACACCTTC
13 | TRBJ2-1 | TRBD2 | TRBV20-1 | few | CSAGGGPRDEQFF | TGCAGTGCCGGGGGGGGGCCTCGGGATGAGCAGTTCTTC
16 | TRBJ2-7 | TRBD2 | TRBV20-1 | NA | CSARDPRASGHYEQYF | TGCAGTGCTAGAGATCCGAGGGCTAGCGGCCACTACGAGCAGTACTTC
14 | TRBJ1-2 | NA | TRBV7-9 | few | CASSDEEQGRGYTF | TGTGCCAGCAGCGACGAAGAACAGGGACGGGGCTACACCTTC
17 | TRBJ2-1 | NA | TRBV24-1 | NA | CATSDQSGDSSYNEQFF | TGTGCCACCAGTGATCAGTCGGGGGATAGCTCCTACAATGAGCAGTTCTTC
15 | TRBJ2-5 | TRBD1 | TRBV7-2 | few | CASSFDRGRGETQYF | TGTGCCAGCAGCTTTGACAGGGGGCGCGGAGAGACCCAGTACTTC
16 | TRBJ1-1 | TRBD1 | TRBV7-9 | NA | CASSLVGRQGRQKAFF | TGTGCCAGCAGCTTAGTGGGGAGACAGGGCCGGCAAAAAGCTTTCTTT
14 | TRBJ2-1 | NA | TRBV27 | NA | CASSSQGPYNEQFF | TGTGCCAGCAGTTCACAAGGTCCCTACAATGAGCAGTTCTTC
15 | TRBJ1-2 | TRBD1 | TRBV12-3/TRBV12-4 | NA | CASSALQGWKDGYTF | TGTGCCAGCAGTGCACTACAGGGGTGGAAGGATGGCTACACCTTC
16 | TRBJ1-2 | TRBD1 | TRBV12-3/TRBV12-4 | NA | CASSSGDRTGNYGCTF | TGTGCCAGCAGTTCGGGTGATCGGACAGGGAACTATGGCTGCACCTTC
16 | TRBJ2-3 | NA | TRBV11-3 | NA | CASSPHLGSRTDTQYF | TGTGCCAGCAGCCCTCATTTAGGGAGTCGGACAGATACGCAGTATTTT
12 | TRBJ2-7 | NA | TRBV12-3/TRBV12-4 | few | CASSGRSYEQYF | TGTGCCAGCTCAGGGCGATCTTACGAGCAGTACTTC
16 | TRBJ2-1 | TRBD2 | TRBV12-3/TRBV12-4 | NA | CASSSVSGGAYNEQFF | TGTGCCAGCAGTTCCGTGAGCGGGGGGGCCTACAATGAGCAGTTCTTC
15 | TRBJ2-1 | NA | TRBV2 | few | CASSAGGASYNEQFF | TGTGCCAGCAGTGCCGGCGGGGCCTCCTACAATGAGCAGTTCTTC
16 | TRBJ1-4 | TRBD1 | TRBV20-1 | NA | CSAGTGGSATNEKLFF | TGCAGTGCTGGGACAGGCGGCTCCGCAACTAATGAAAAACTGTTTTTT
14 | TRBJ2-1 | TRBD2 | TRBV7-2 | NA | CASSLGLAGFEQFF | TGTGCCAGCAGCTTAGGACTAGCGGGATTTGAGCAGTTCTTC
13 | TRBJ2-7 | NA | TRBV6-5 | few | CASTDRGADEQYF | TGTGCCAGCACCGACCGTGGCGCAGACGAGCAGTACTTC
16 | TRBJ2-7 | NA | TRBV11-2 | NA | CASSLAGRRPRDEQYF | TGTGCCAGCAGCTTAGCTGGCCGAAGACCACGAGACGAGCAGTACTTC
12 | TRBJ2-7 | NA | TRBV7-9 | NA | CASSLVSFEQYF | TGTGCCAGCAGCTTAGTCAGCTTCGAGCAGTACTTC
15 | TRBJ2-1 | TRBD1 | TRBV11-3 | NA | CASSPDRGVWNEQFF | TGTGCCAGCAGCCCGGACAGGGGGGTATGGAATGAGCAGTTCTTC
19 | TRBJ1-4 | NA | TRBV27 | NA | CASRTFIQGKRATNEKLFF | TGTGCCAGCAGGACCTTTATACAGGGTAAAAGGGCAACTAATGAAAAACTGTTTTTT
15 | TRBJ2-7 | TRBD2 | TRBV7-2 | few | CASSLGPSGPDEQYF | TGTGCCAGCAGCTTAGGTCCTAGCGGTCCCGACGAGCAGTACTTC
13 | TRBJ1-4 | NA | TRBV7-9 | few | CASSLMVNEKLFF | TGTGCCAGCAGCTTGATGGTAAACGAAAAACTGTTTTTT
14 | TRBJ1-2 | TRBD1 | TRBV6-1 | NA | CASILGGFLYGYTF | TGTGCCAGCATCCTAGGGGGCTTTCTCTATGGCTACACCTTC